This T cell receptor (beta chain) was found in a study of shared clonotypes between healthy human individuals. Method: immunoSEQ multiplex PCR; TCRdb's copy keeps in-frame clones and lacks some. The sample holds some 2 million clones, about 95% seen once. Naive-designated CD8 cells lacked CD45RO, were positively enriched for CCR7, and omitted terminally differentiated effector memory CD45RA+ cells. The CDR3 has 15 amino acids. Trimming stripped 2 bases from V and 2 bases from J, with 13 bases between. Germline loops: CDR1 MNHEY, CDR2 SVGAGI. Whole-study results and caveats: The authors expected sequencing depth to affect clonotype sharing among donors.

With regard to this clone: The antigen is undetermined.

This clonotype was obtained from a young man in good health. V gene TRBV6-5 combines with J gene TRBJ2-7; D remains unclear. The sample was naive CD8+ T cells sorted from blood. Written as DNA, the CDR3 is TGTGCCAGCAGTTACGGGCGGCTTGGGGCCTACGAGCAGTACTTC. This gives the protein CASSYGRLGAYEQYF.